Listed below are T cell receptor beta chains from one sample, sequenced in a study of blood T cell repertoires in COVID-19. Produced via immunoSEQ multiplex PCR; TCRdb's table is partial and in-frame only. Here the sample spans 200,000 or so clones, about 86% being singletons. The sequenced sample consisted of PBMCs or T cells enriched from blood (not recorded which). These receptors came from a man in his forties who had recovered from COVID-19. Both conserved end residues are part of each CDR3. The order of the fields is D gene, clone size, J gene, V gene, CDR3 length, CDR3 protein, CDR3 DNA. D genes are given only for firm matches. Where a row states a size, it is once, few, many or the class of an expanded clone; other rows omit it.

d_gene: TRBD1; abundance: NA; j_gene: TRBJ1-2; v_gene: TRBV7-9; len: 14; CDR3aa: CASSSPGQLYGYTF; CDR3nt: TGTGCCAGCAGCTCCCCGGGACAGCTGTATGGCTACACCTTC
d_gene: TRBD1; abundance: NA; j_gene: TRBJ2-7; v_gene: TRBV9; len: 16; CDR3aa: CASSFSGQGVRTEQYF; CDR3nt: TGTGCCAGCAGCTTCTCTGGACAGGGGGTTCGAACCGAGCAGTACTTC
d_gene: TRBD2; abundance: NA; j_gene: TRBJ2-1; v_gene: TRBV19; len: 16; CDR3aa: CASSMGAGGPYNEQFF; CDR3nt: TGTGCCAGTAGTATGGGAGCGGGGGGGCCCTACAATGAGCAGTTCTTC
d_gene: TRBD1; abundance: once; j_gene: TRBJ1-4; v_gene: TRBV7-6; len: 17; CDR3aa: CASSWGQFRTTNEKLFF; CDR3nt: TGTGCCAGCAGCTGGGGACAGTTCCGAACAACTAATGAAAAACTGTTTTTT
d_gene: NA; abundance: NA; j_gene: TRBJ1-4; v_gene: TRBV7-3; len: 15; CDR3aa: CASSLTSGAGEKLFF; CDR3nt: TGTGCCAGCAGCTTAACGAGTGGGGCTGGGGAAAAACTGTTTTTT
d_gene: TRBD1; abundance: NA; j_gene: TRBJ1-1; v_gene: TRBV7-3; len: 16; CDR3aa: CASSSTGETMNTEAFF; CDR3nt: TGTGCCAGCAGCTCGACAGGGGAGACCATGAACACTGAAGCTTTCTTT
d_gene: NA; abundance: NA; j_gene: TRBJ1-2; v_gene: TRBV6-2/TRBV6-3; len: 12; CDR3aa: CASSYGGYGYTF; CDR3nt: TGTGCCAGCAGTTATGGAGGCTATGGCTACACCTTC
d_gene: TRBD2; abundance: NA; j_gene: TRBJ2-3; v_gene: TRBV7-9; len: 18; CDR3aa: CASSIGLAGGPIGDTQYF; CDR3nt: TGTGCCAGCAGTATTGGACTAGCGGGGGGGCCAATCGGAGATACGCAGTATTTT
d_gene: TRBD1; abundance: once; j_gene: TRBJ1-2; v_gene: TRBV10-3; len: 14; CDR3aa: CAISESGTAQGYTF; CDR3nt: TGTGCCATCAGTGAGTCTGGGACAGCTCAGGGCTACACCTTC
d_gene: NA; abundance: NA; j_gene: TRBJ1-1; v_gene: TRBV7-9; len: 12; CDR3aa: CASSQDYTEAFF; CDR3nt: TGTGCCAGCAGCCAAGACTACACTGAAGCTTTCTTT
d_gene: TRBD1; abundance: once; j_gene: TRBJ1-2; v_gene: TRBV7-6; len: 16; CDR3aa: CASSSGTGGGNYGYTF; CDR3nt: TGTGCCAGCAGCTCCGGGACAGGGGGCGGGAACTATGGCTACACCTTC
d_gene: TRBD1; abundance: NA; j_gene: TRBJ1-2; v_gene: TRBV15; len: 15; CDR3aa: CATSRAGQGNYGYTF; CDR3nt: TGTGCCACCAGCAGAGCTGGACAGGGAAACTATGGCTACACCTTC
d_gene: TRBD2; abundance: NA; j_gene: TRBJ2-7; v_gene: TRBV7-8; len: 16; CDR3aa: CASSLETGTRNYEQYF; CDR3nt: TGTGCCAGCAGCTTAGAAACCGGGACTAGGAACTACGAGCAGTACTTC
d_gene: NA; abundance: NA; j_gene: TRBJ2-2; v_gene: TRBV12-5; len: 12; CDR3aa: CASGFGPGELFF; CDR3nt: TGTGCTAGTGGTTTTGGCCCCGGGGAGCTGTTTTTT
d_gene: TRBD1; abundance: NA; j_gene: TRBJ1-1; v_gene: TRBV5-1; len: 16; CDR3aa: CASSREQGAEGTEAFF; CDR3nt: TGCGCCAGCAGCCGGGAACAGGGGGCAGAGGGCACTGAAGCTTTCTTT
d_gene: TRBD1; abundance: once; j_gene: TRBJ1-2; v_gene: TRBV4-1; len: 14; CDR3aa: CASSRDRGVYGYTF; CDR3nt: TGCGCCAGCAGTAGGGACAGGGGGGTCTATGGCTACACCTTC
d_gene: NA; abundance: NA; j_gene: TRBJ1-2; v_gene: TRBV18; len: 16; CDR3aa: CASSPSQGGVNYGYTF; CDR3nt: TGTGCCAGCTCACCATCGCAGGGTGGGGTTAACTATGGCTACACCTTC
d_gene: TRBD2; abundance: NA; j_gene: TRBJ2-1; v_gene: TRBV5-1; len: 15; CDR3aa: CASSAGGFAYNEQFF; CDR3nt: TGCGCCAGCAGCGCCGGGGGGTTCGCCTACAATGAGCAGTTCTTC
d_gene: TRBD1; abundance: once; j_gene: TRBJ1-1; v_gene: TRBV30; len: 12; CDR3aa: CAWSVVDRRAFF; CDR3nt: TGTGCCTGGAGTGTCGTGGACAGGCGCGCTTTCTTT
d_gene: NA; abundance: NA; j_gene: TRBJ2-1; v_gene: TRBV7-2; len: 15; CDR3aa: CASSLQGSSYNEQFF; CDR3nt: TGTGCCAGCAGCTTACAGGGGAGCTCCTACAATGAGCAGTTCTTC
d_gene: NA; abundance: few; j_gene: TRBJ1-2; v_gene: TRBV3-1/TRBV3-2; len: 11; CDR3aa: CASSQTSGYTF; CDR3nt: TGTGCCAGCAGCCAAACATCTGGCTACACCTTC
d_gene: TRBD1; abundance: NA; j_gene: TRBJ1-1; v_gene: TRBV2; len: 16; CDR3aa: CAIPDRGYQMNTEAFF; CDR3nt: TGTGCCATCCCGGACAGGGGGTATCAGATGAACACTGAAGCTTTCTTT
d_gene: TRBD1; abundance: NA; j_gene: TRBJ1-2; v_gene: TRBV11-2; len: 16; CDR3aa: CASSSRGLQATYGYTF; CDR3nt: TGTGCCAGCAGCTCCAGGGGGCTACAGGCTACCTATGGCTACACCTTC